The 27 T cell receptor beta chains in this list originate from one sample, sequenced in a study of T cell repertoires in cytomegalovirus infection. TCRdb re-called the reads through MiXCR, storing one row per CDR3 protein. Among fewer than 350,000 distinct CDR3 sequences, about 17% were seen once, and the ten largest hold around 12%. Sequenced input: PBMCs. These receptors originate from a human donor in good health (CMV status not recorded). Some clones in this sample may be carry-over from other donors' samples.

This clonotype was seen many times. The rearrangement links TRBV7-2 to TRBJ2-2; 9 bases fit TRBD1. The V gene end was trimmed by 2 bases and the J gene end by 4 bases; junction bases not matched to a gene: 8. This CDR3 has 17 residues. The germline V gene has CDR1 SGHTA and CDR2 FQGNSA. The DNA of the CDR3 is TGTGCCAGCAGCTTATGGGGACAGGGACTCGGCACCGGGGAGCTGTTTTTT. Amino acids: CASSLWGQGLGTGELFF.

Of note for this clonotype: A read error may account for a junction end that differs from germline. The rearrangement joins TRBV7-9 to TRBJ2-1; the D is unclear. Germline V CDR1 and CDR2: SEHNR, FQNEAQ (reference sequence). This CDR3 region has 11 residues. The CDR3 bases are TGTGCCAGCAGCTTTGGGCAGCCGAGGACCTTC. This encodes CASSFGQPRTF.

This clonotype came up many times. This chain links TRBV28 with TRBJ2-1, with 7 nucleotides matching TRBD1. The CDR3 contains 13 residues. V shed 6 bases and J 6 bases; nucleotides not matched to a gene: 5. Germline CDR1 is MDHEN and CDR2 is SYDVKM. The CDR3 bases are TGTGCCAGCAGGCCACAGGGGATCAATGAGCAGTTCTTC. This sequence encodes CASRPQGINEQFF.

The J gene is TRBJ2-3, the V gene TRBV12-3 or TRBV12-4; tentative D call: TRBD1 (5 bases). This CDR3 has 16 amino acids. V dropped 5 bases and J dropped 1 base, with 16 bases sitting between them. CDR3 bases: TGTGCCAGCAGTCACAGGTTGGCAGTTGGCACAGATACGCAGTATTTT. Amino acids: CASSHRLAVGTDTQYF.

This clonotype was detected many times. The chain employs TRBV7-9 and TRBJ2-7; 9 bases match TRBD2. The germline gives CDR1 SEHNR, CDR2 FQNEAQ (reference sequence). J lost 4 bases, V lost 3 bases, and 16 bases had no gene match. The CDR3 is 18 residues long. CDR3 in DNA: TGTGCCAGCAGCTTCGTCCCTGCGGGGGGGTCCAGTCTGTACGAGCAGTACTTC. Protein sequence: CASSFVPAGGSSLYEQYF.

This chain connects TRBV2 to TRBJ1-2; perhaps TRBD1 as D (5 bases). This CDR3 comprises 14 residues. Germline CDR1 is SNHLY and CDR2 is FYNNEI. The V end was cut by 7 bases, the J end by 7 bases, with 19 bases between. CDR3 sequence: CASTGEGRVSGYTF. For the CDR3, the DNA is TGTGCCAGCACCGGTGAGGGGAGGGTCTCTGGCTACACCTTC.

The J gene is TRBJ1-1, the V gene TRBV12-3 or TRBV12-4, with TRBD1 matching 7 bases. The CDR3 runs 17 residues. The ends lost 3 bases at V and 2 bases at J; junction bases unmatched: 12. The CDR3 DNA follows: TGTGCCAGCAGTTTCCAGGCCGGCGACAGGGCCAACACTGAAGCTTTCTTT. Protein product: CASSFQAGDRANTEAFF.

In its sample, this clonotype was seen many times. This sequence joins TRBV6-1 and TRBJ2-1, with 9 positions matching TRBD1. Per germline, CDR1 MNHNS and CDR2 SASEGT. This CDR3 has 16 residues. With 5 bases clipped from V and 4 bases from J, the junction kept 9 bases outside the gene matches. CDR3 DNA: TGTGCCAGCAGTATTCGGCGGGACAGGGTTTACAATGAGCAGTTCTTC. Encoded protein: CASSIRRDRVYNEQFF.

This clonotype was counted a few times. The chain combines TRBV12-3 or TRBV12-4 with TRBJ2-2, with TRBD2 matching 11 bases. The CDR3 is 16 residues long. V lost 4 bases and J lost 4; bases outside the gene matches: 5. The chain's CDR3 is CASSYSGGASTGELFF. The CDR3 DNA reads as TGTGCCAGCAGTTATAGCGGGGGGGCCTCCACCGGGGAGCTGTTTTTT.

V and J are TRBV7-6 and TRBJ1-6; 10 bases agree with TRBD1. V was clipped by 5 bases and J by 8 bases; unmatched bases: 9. The germline V gene encodes CDR1 SGHVS and CDR2 FNYEAQ. This CDR3 contains 16 residues. CDR3 residues: CASSLNQGTGDSPLHF. The CDR3 bases are TGTGCCAGCAGCCTCAATCAAGGGACAGGGGATTCACCCCTCCACTTT.

This clonotype was seen at least ten times. This sequence joins TRBV7-2 and TRBJ1-5; tentatively, D is TRBD1 (5 bases). With 4 bases removed from V and 8 bases from J, the gap between germline ends came to 12 bases. Germline CDR1 and CDR2: SGHTA and FQGNSA. The CDR3 totals 13 residues. CDR3 loop: CASSWTQGEPQHF. For the CDR3, the DNA is TGTGCCAGCAGCTGGACCCAAGGGGAGCCCCAGCATTTT.

In its sample, this clonotype was seen a few times. This chain connects TRBV6-2 or TRBV6-3 to TRBJ1-2, with 10 nucleotides matching TRBD1. Germline CDR1 reads MNHEY; CDR2 reads SVGEGT. This CDR3 comprises 20 residues. The J segment lost 2 bases and the V segment lost 6 bases, leaving 21 bases of the junction unmatched. CDR3 nucleotides: TGTGCCAGCAGCCCTCTAATCACCGGGACAGGGGTTTCCCCAAACTATGGCTACACCTTC. This encodes CASSPLITGTGVSPNYGYTF.

The chain recombines TRBV12-3 or TRBV12-4 with TRBJ1-2, with 7 bases identical to TRBD1. V gave up 4 bases and J gave up 8 bases; unmatched junction bases: 13. The CDR3 loop spans 15 amino acids. For the CDR3, the DNA is TGTGCCAGCAGTTACCTCCCCGTACAGGGGCGAGGCTACACCTTC. It specifies CASSYLPVQGRGYTF.

This clonotype occurred many times. The genes are TRBV4-1 and TRBJ1-2, with D tentatively TRBD1 (6 bases). Germline V gene lookup returns CDR1 MGHRA and CDR2 YSYEKL. This CDR3 has 15 residues. V was pared by 1 base and J by 2 bases, with 11 bases between. In DNA form, the CDR3 reads TGCGCCAGCAGCCAAGCCGGGACAAGAAACTATGGCTACACCTTC. Protein: CASSQAGTRNYGYTF.

V and J are TRBV19 and TRBJ2-7; D call uncertain. Germline-derived CDR1 and CDR2 are LNHDA and SQIVND (reference sequence). V was cut by 3 bases and J by 0 bases, with 6 bases left in between. This CDR3 has 13 residues. Written as DNA, the CDR3 is TGTGCCAGTAGTATGGGTAACTCCTACGAGCAGTACTTC. Residues: CASSMGNSYEQYF.

This chain links TRBV19 with TRBJ1-2; D might be TRBD1 (5 bases). The CDR3 has 12 residues. Germline CDR1 is LNHDA and CDR2 is SQIVND (reference sequence). The V and J ends lost 7 bases and 3 bases respectively, with 9 bases between them. In DNA form, the CDR3 reads TGTGCCAGTACAGGGACGTACTATGGCTACACCTTC. Protein sequence: CASTGTYYGYTF.

J is TRBJ1-6 and V is TRBV28; tentative D call: TRBD1 (5 bases). This CDR3 spans 14 amino acids. From germline, CDR1 is MDHEN and CDR2 SYDVKM. Between the trimmed V and J ends, which lost 2 bases and 10 bases, there was a span of 12 bases. CDR3 DNA: TGTGCCAGCAGTTTACCCGGGGACGGCTCACCCCTCCACTTT. It yields the protein CASSLPGDGSPLHF.

This chain uses TRBV7-9 with TRBJ1-2; the D gene is possibly TRBD1 (5 bases). CDR1 is SEHNR, CDR2 FQNEAQ, per germline (reference sequence). V lost 8 bases and J 4 bases, leaving 14 bases between the germline ends. This CDR3 is 13 amino acids long. The DNA for the CDR3 is TGTGCCAGCGAGGGGCAGACTACCTATGGCTACACCTTC. As protein: CASEGQTTYGYTF.

This clonotype was seen a few times. This rearrangement joins TRBV28 to TRBJ1-2, with 9 positions matching TRBD1. J was trimmed by 3 bases and V by 5 bases; bases with no gene match: 7. This CDR3 region has 15 residues. Germline values: CDR1 MDHEN, CDR2 SYDVKM. The CDR3 DNA is TGTGCCAGCAGTCAGAGGGACAGGGCTGACTATGGCTACACCTTC. It codes for CASSQRDRADYGYTF.

The chain couples TRBV19 to TRBJ1-6; weak D call: TRBD1 (5 bases). V lost 6 bases to trimming and J lost 7 bases, with 16 bases between them. The CDR3 consists of 15 residues. Germline CDR1 is LNHDA and CDR2 is SQIVND (reference sequence). The CDR3 sequence: CASSLVVGRNSPLHF. DNA of the CDR3: TGTGCCAGTAGCCTCGTGGTGGGGCGGAATTCACCCCTCCACTTT.

This clonotype was seen ten or more times. This sequence joins TRBV28 and TRBJ1-2, with D tentatively TRBD1 (5 bases). Germline V gene data show CDR1 as MDHEN and CDR2 as SYDVKM. The CDR3 length is 12 residues. Between the trimmed V and J ends, which lost 4 bases and 4 bases, there was a span of 7 bases. The CDR3 DNA is TGTGCCAGCAGTTATGACAGCTATGGCTACACCTTC. Encoded protein: CASSYDSYGYTF.

Ten or more counts support this clonotype. This chain connects TRBV7-8 to TRBJ2-7, with 9 bases aligning to TRBD1. CDR1 is SGHVS and CDR2 is FQNEAQ in the germline V gene. The CDR3 sequence is 13 residues long. V was pared by 3 bases and J by 6 bases, with 3 bases of the junction left unmatched. The DNA for the CDR3 is TGTGCCAGCAGCTTGGACAGGGGACGCGAGCAGTACTTC. The encoded protein is CASSLDRGREQYF.

The chain joins TRBV6-5 to TRBJ2-7, with TRBD1 matching 7 bases. The V and J ends lost 0 bases and 2 bases, in that order; junction bases with no gene match: 4. In germline, CDR1 is MNHEY, CDR2 SVGAGI. There are 15 residues in the CDR3. The CDR3 DNA is TGTGCCAGCAGTTACTCGTTGCAGGGGGCCTACGAGCAGTACTTC. It encodes CASSYSLQGAYEQYF.

The chain couples TRBV11-3 to TRBJ1-6; no reliable D call. Germline CDR1 and CDR2: SGHNT and YENEEA. The V gene lost 2 bases and the J gene lost 5 bases, with 7 bases spanning the gap. This CDR3 is 14 amino acids long. The DNA for the CDR3 is TGTGCCAGCAGCTTATACGGGGATAATTCACCCCTCCACTTT. Translation gives CASSLYGDNSPLHF.

This clonotype was recorded many times. The chain joins TRBV7-2 to TRBJ2-7, with 11 bases lining up with TRBD2. This CDR3 comprises 15 residues. Looked up from germline, CDR1 is SGHTA and CDR2 is FQGNSA. Unmatched junction bases numbered 5, after V lost 3 bases and J lost 4 bases. CDR3 amino acids: CASSLASGGQYEQYF. CDR3 nucleotide sequence: TGTGCCAGCAGCTTGGCTAGCGGGGGGCAATACGAGCAGTACTTC. Full variable domain (missing parts from reference TRBV7-2 and TRBJ2-7): GAGVSQSPSNKVTEKGKDVELRCDPISGHTALYWYRQSLGQGLEFLIYFQGNSAPDKSGLPSDRFSAERTGGSVSTLTIQRTQQEDSAVYLCASSLASGGQYEQYFGPGTRLTVT.

This clonotype was counted at least ten times. V usage is TRBV18 and J usage is TRBJ1-5; 9 nucleotides line up with TRBD1. The CDR3 is made up of 14 amino acids. Losses at the gene ends were 3 bases for V and 4 bases for J; bases not matched to a gene: 1. In germline, CDR1 is KGHSH, CDR2 LQKENI. CDR3 residues: CASSPGTGNQPQHF. DNA of the CDR3: TGTGCCAGCTCACCGGGGACAGGGAATCAGCCCCAGCATTTT.

In this sample, this clonotype turned up a few times. The V gene is TRBV5-6, the J gene TRBJ2-7, with 8 bases aligning to TRBD1. Trimming removed 0 bases from V and 2 bases from J; junction bases left unmatched: 10. Germline V gene sequence: CDR1 SGHDT, CDR2 YYEEEE. This CDR3 spans 17 amino acids. CDR3 protein: CASSLAPYRGEAYEQYF. The CDR3 DNA reads as TGTGCCAGCAGCTTGGCTCCTTACAGGGGGGAGGCCTACGAGCAGTACTTC.